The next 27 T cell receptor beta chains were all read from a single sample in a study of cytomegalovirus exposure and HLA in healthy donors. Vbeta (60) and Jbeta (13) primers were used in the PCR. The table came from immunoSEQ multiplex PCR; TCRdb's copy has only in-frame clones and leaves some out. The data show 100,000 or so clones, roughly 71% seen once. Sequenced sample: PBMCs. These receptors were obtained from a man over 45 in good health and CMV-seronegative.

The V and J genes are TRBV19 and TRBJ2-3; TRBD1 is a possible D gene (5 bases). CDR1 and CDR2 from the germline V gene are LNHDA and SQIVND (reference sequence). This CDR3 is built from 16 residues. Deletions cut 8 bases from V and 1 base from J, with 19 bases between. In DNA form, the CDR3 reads TGTGCCAGTCGAGTAAACGCAGGGAAAGGCACAGATACGCAGTATTTT. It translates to CASRVNAGKGTDTQYF. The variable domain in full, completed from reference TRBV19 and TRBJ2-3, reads DGGITQSPKYLFRKEGQNVTLSCEQNLNHDAMYWYRQDPGQGLRLIYYSQIVNDFQKGDIAEGYSVSREKKESFPLTVTSAQKNPTAFYLCASRVNAGKGTDTQYFGPGTRLTVL.

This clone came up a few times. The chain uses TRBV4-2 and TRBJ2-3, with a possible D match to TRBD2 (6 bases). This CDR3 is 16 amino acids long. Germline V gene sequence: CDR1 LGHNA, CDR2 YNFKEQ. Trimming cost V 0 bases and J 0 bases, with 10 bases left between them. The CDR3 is CASSQEPSASTDTQYF. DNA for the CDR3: TGTGCCAGCAGCCAAGAGCCTAGCGCCAGCACAGATACGCAGTATTTT.

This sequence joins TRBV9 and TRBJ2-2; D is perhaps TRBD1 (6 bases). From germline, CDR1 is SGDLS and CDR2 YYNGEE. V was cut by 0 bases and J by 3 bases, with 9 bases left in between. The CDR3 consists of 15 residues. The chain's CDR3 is CASSVGDTYTGELFF. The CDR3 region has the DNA TGTGCCAGCAGCGTAGGGGACACTTACACCGGGGAGCTGTTTTTT.

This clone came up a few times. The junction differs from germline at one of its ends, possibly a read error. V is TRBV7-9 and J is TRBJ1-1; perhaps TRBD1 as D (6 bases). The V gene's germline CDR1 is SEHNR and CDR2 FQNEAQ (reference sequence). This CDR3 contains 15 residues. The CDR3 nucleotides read TGTTCCAGCAGCTTAGGGCTGGACAGTTACACTGAAGCTTTCTTT. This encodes CSSSLGLDSYTEAFF.

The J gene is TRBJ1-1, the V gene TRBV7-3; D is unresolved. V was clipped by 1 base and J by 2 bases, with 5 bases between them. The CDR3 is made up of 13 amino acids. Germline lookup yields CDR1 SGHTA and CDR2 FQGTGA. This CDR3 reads CASSLNFNTEAFF. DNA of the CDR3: TGTGCCAGCAGCTTAAACTTTAACACTGAAGCTTTCTTT.

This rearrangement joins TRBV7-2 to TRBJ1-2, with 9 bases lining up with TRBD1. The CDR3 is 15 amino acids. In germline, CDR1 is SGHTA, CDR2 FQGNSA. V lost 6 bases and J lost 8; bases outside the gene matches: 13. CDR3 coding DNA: TGTGCCAGCAGTCGGTTCTTACAGGGGGCTGGCGGCTACACCTTC. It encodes CASSRFLQGAGGYTF.

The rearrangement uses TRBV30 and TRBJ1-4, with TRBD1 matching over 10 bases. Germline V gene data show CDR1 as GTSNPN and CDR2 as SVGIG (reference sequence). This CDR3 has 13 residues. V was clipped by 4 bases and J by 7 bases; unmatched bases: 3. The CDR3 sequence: CAWNRDRGEKLFF. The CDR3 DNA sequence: TGTGCCTGGAACCGGGACAGGGGTGAAAAACTGTTTTTT.

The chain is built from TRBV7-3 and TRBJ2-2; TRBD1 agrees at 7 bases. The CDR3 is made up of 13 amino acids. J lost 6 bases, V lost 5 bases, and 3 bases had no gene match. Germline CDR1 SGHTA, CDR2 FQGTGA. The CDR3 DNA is TGTGCCAGCAGCGCCGACAGGGCCGGGGAGCTGTTTTTT. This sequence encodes CASSADRAGELFF. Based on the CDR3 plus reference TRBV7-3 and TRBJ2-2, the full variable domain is GAGVSQTPSNKVTEKGKYVELRCDPISGHTALYWYRQSLGQGPEFLIYFQGTGAADDSGLPNDRFFAVRPEGSVSTLKIQRTERGDSAVYLCASSADRAGELFFGEGSRLTVL.

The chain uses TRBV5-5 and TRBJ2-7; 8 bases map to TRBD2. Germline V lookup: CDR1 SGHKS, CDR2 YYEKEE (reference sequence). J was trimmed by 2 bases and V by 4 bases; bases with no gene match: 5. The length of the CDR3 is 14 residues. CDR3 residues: CASSLSGTTYEQYF. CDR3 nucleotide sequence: TGTGCCAGCAGCCTTAGCGGGACTACCTACGAGCAGTACTTC.

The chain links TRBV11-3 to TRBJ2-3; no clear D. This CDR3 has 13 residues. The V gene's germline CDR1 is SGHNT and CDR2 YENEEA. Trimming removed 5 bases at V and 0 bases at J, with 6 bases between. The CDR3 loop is CASSPGSTDTQYF. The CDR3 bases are TGTGCCAGCAGCCCAGGAAGCACAGATACGCAGTATTTT. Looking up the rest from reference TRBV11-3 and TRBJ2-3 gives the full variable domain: EAGVVQSPRYKIIEKKQPVAFWCNPISGHNTLYWYLQNLGQGPELLIRYENEEAVDDSQLPKDRFSAERLKGVDSTLKIQPAELGDSAVYLCASSPGSTDTQYFGPGTRLTVL.

The CDR3 loop is CASSPGDRVFNQPQHF. The CDR3 coding sequence is TGTGCCAGCAGCCCGGGAGACAGGGTATTCAATCAGCCCCAGCATTTT. The chain employs TRBV5-8 and TRBJ1-5, with 7 bases matching TRBD1. The CDR3 extends over 16 amino acids. V was clipped by 4 bases and J by 3 bases; unmatched bases: 10. From germline, CDR1 is SGHTS and CDR2 YDEGEE.

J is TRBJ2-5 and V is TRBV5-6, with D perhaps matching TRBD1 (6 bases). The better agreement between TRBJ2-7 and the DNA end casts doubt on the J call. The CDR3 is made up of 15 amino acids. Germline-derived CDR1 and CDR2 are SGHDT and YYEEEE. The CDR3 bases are TGTGCCAGCAGCTTGGTGGACAGCTCCTCCTACGAGCAGTACTTC. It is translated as CASSLVDSSSYEQYF.

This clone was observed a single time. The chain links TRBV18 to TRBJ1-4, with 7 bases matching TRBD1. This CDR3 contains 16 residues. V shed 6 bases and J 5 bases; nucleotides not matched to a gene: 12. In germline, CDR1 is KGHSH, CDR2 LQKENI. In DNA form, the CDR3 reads TGTGCCAGCTCTCCAAGGGGGCAGGGATCAAATGAAAAACTGTTTTTT. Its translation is CASSPRGQGSNEKLFF.

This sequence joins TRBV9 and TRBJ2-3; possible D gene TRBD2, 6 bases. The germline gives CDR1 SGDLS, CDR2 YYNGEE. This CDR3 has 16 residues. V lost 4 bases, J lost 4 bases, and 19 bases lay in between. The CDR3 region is CASSPSRGIVADTQYF. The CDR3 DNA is TGTGCCAGCAGCCCCTCGCGGGGAATTGTGGCAGATACGCAGTATTTT.

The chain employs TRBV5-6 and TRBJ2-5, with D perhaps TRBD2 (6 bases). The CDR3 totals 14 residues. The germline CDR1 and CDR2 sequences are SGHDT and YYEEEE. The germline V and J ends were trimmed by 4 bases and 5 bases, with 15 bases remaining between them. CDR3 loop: CASSPGTPRETQYF. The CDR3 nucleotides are TGTGCCAGCAGCCCCGGGACTCCACGGGAGACCCAGTACTTC.

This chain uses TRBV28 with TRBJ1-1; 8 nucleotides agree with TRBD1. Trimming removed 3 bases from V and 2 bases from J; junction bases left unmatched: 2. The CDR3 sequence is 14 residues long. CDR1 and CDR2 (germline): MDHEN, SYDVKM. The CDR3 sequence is CASSLQGANTEAFF. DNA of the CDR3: TGTGCCAGCAGTTTGCAGGGGGCAAACACTGAAGCTTTCTTT.

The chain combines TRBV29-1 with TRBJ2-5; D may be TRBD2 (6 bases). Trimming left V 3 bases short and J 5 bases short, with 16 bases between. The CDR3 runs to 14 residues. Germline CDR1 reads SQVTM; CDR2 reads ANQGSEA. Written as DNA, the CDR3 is TGCAGCGTTGACACCCGGGGGATTGAGGAGACCCAGTACTTC. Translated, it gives CSVDTRGIEETQYF.

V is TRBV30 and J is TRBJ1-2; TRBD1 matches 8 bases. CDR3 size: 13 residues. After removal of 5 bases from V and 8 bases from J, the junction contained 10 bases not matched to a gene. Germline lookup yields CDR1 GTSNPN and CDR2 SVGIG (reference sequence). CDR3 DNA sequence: TGTGCCTGGGTTTCAGGGACAGGAAGGGGCTACACCTTC. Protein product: CAWVSGTGRGYTF.

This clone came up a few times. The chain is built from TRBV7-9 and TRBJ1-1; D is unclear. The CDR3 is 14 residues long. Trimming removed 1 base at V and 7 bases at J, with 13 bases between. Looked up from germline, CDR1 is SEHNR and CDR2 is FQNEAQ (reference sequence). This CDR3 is CASSLDQLSGEAFF. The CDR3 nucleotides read TGTGCCAGCAGCTTAGATCAACTATCCGGTGAAGCTTTCTTT.

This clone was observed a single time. This CDR3 reads CASSASAGSPLHF. The DNA for the CDR3 is TGCGCCAGCAGCGCCTCCGCCGGGTCACCCCTCCACTTT. The chain has TRBV4-3 and TRBJ1-6; D unclear. Deletions cut 5 bases from V and 10 bases from J, with 12 bases between. There are 13 residues in the CDR3. Germline V CDR1 and CDR2: LGHNA, YSLEER.

This chain's CDR3 is CASSSRQGALDTQYF. In nucleotides, the CDR3 is TGTGCCAGCAGTTCGAGACAGGGGGCATTAGATACGCAGTATTTT. This rearrangement joins TRBV6-5 to TRBJ2-3; 10 nucleotides match TRBD1. The CDR3 covers 15 residues. Germline CDR1 and CDR2: MNHEY and SVGAGI. V was pared by 4 bases and J by 5 bases, with 6 bases of the junction left unmatched.

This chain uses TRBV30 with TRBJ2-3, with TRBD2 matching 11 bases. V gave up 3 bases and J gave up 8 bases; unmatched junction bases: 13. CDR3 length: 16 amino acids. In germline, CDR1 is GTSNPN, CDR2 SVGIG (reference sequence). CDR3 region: CAWSRLAGKKVGTQYF. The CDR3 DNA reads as TGTGCCTGGAGCAGACTAGCGGGAAAAAAGGTAGGTACGCAGTATTTT.

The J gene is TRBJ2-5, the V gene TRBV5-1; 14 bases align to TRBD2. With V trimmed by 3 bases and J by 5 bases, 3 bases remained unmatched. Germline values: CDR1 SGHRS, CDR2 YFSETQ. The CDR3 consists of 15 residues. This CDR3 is CASSYGTSGSETQYF. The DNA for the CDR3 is TGCGCCAGCAGCTATGGGACTAGCGGGAGTGAGACCCAGTACTTC. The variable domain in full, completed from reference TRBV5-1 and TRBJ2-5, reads KAGVTQTPRYLIKTRGQQVTLSCSPISGHRSVSWYQQTPGQGLQFLFEYFSETQRNKGNFPGRFSGRQFSNSRSEMNVSTLELGDSALYLCASSYGTSGSETQYFGPGTRLLVL.

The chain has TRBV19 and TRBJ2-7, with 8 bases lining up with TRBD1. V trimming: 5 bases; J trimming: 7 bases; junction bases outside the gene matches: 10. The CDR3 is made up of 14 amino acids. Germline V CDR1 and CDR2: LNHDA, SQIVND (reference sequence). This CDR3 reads CASSAGQGKEEQYF. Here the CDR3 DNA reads TGTGCCAGTAGTGCTGGACAGGGTAAGGAAGAGCAGTACTTC.

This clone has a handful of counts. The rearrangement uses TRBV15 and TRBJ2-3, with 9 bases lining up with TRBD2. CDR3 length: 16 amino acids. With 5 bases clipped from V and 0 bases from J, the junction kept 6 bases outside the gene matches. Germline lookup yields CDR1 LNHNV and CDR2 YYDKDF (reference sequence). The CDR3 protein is CATSLGLAPSTDTQYF. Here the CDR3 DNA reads TGTGCCACCAGCCTTGGACTAGCGCCTAGCACAGATACGCAGTATTTT.

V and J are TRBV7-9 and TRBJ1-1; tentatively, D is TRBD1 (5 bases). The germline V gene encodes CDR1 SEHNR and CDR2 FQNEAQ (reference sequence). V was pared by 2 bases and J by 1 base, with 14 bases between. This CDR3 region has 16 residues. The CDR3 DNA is TGTGCCAGCAGCTTACCCCCGCCAGGGCCGAACACTGAAGCTTTCTTT. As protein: CASSLPPPGPNTEAFF.

DNA for the CDR3: TGTGCCAGCAGCCTCGGACAGAGTAATGAAAAACTGTTTTTT. It translates to CASSLGQSNEKLFF. The V gene is TRBV11-2, the J gene TRBJ1-4, with D possibly TRBD1 on 6 matching bases. V lost 5 bases, J lost 4 bases, and 11 bases lay in between. This CDR3 comprises 14 residues. Germline values: CDR1 SGHAT, CDR2 FQNNGV.